This TCR beta chain is from a study of immune heterogeneity within non-small cell lung tumors. The starting template was genomic DNA from bulk tumor, approximately 600 ng per sample. Taken during surgery, several biopsies per primary tumor were spaced as far apart as possible within the tumor mass. Before undergoing curative surgery, patients had newly diagnosed non-small cell lung cancer that was untreated. With V trimmed by 9 bases and J by 7 bases, 10 bases remained unmatched. The germline CDR1 and CDR2 sequences are LNHDA and SQIVND (reference sequence). The CDR3 loop spans 15 amino acids. As to this clonotype: A read error may be the cause here, since a much bigger clone is one base away.

CDR3 of TCR beta was amplified by multiplex PCR that used 32 V and 13 J primers. A single record per CDR3 protein comes from TCRdb applying MiXCR to the multiplex PCR reads. The table has roughly 12,000 distinct CDR3 sequences, around 21% seen once. The rearrangement links TRBV19 to TRBJ2-7; 15 nucleotides match TRBD2. This receptor was taken from a man between 60 and 70 years old with non-small cell lung cancer. The sequenced sample was lung tumor tissue. CDR3 sequence (DNA): TGTGCCAGCTCCCTCGGGACTAGCGGGAGGAGTGAGCAGTACTTC. This gives the protein CASSLGTSGRSEQYF.